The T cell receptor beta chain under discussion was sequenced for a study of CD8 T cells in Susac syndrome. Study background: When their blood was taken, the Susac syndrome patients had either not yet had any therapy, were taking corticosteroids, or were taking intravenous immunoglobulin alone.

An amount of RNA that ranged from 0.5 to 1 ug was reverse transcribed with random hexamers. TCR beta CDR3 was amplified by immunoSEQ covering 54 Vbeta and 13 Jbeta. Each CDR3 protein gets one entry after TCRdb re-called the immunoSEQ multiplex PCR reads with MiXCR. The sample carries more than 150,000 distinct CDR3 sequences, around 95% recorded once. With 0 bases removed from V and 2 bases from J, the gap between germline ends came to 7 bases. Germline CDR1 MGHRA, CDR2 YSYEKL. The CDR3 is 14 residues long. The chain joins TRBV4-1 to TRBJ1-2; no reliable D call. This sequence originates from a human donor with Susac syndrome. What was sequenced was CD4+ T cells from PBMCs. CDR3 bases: TGCGCCAGCAGCCAAGATGGGGTGAACTATGGCTACACCTTC. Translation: CASSQDGVNYGYTF.